This T cell receptor beta chain comes out of a study of blood T cell repertoires in COVID-19. Overall study: Sites in the United States, Italy and Spain provided acute and convalescent COVID-19 samples. From T cells, B-cell-depleted T cells, or PBMCs came the material, which was cDNA or gDNA.

Methods used by the authors: For nucleated cells, counts were estimated from reference gene primer amplification. Profiling relied on immunoSEQ multiplex PCR, and the TCRdb table lists in-frame clones only, not all of them. V, J and clone size are those of that table, while D and trimming were read from the DNA. The sample includes about 160,000 clones, less than 85% of them seen just once. V lost 7 bases, J lost 3 bases, and 16 bases lay in between. The germline V gene encodes CDR1 SGDLS and CDR2 YYNGEE. The CDR3 loop spans 14 amino acids. This TCR came from a human donor with acute or convalescent COVID-19. The donor label of this sample is uncertain. The chain has TRBV9 and TRBJ1-1, with a possible D match to TRBD1 (6 bases). The sample comprised peripheral blood. The CDR3 coding sequence is TGTGCCAGCGCCTCCGGGGGGCGAGACACTGAAGCTTTCTTT. Its translation: CASASGGRDTEAFF.